This entry describes one T cell receptor (beta chain). Its cognate antigen is unknown. Repertoires were generated with immunoSEQ multiplex PCR, while TCRdb's copy carries only in-frame clones and drops some. Of 120,000 to 150,000 clones in the sample, about 88% were seen once. Documented time point: blood 4 weeks post-SBRT, at nephrectomy. This sample's treatment: 15 Gy SBRT to primary tumor, nephrectomy 4 weeks later. The data originate from a study of radiation and T cells in renal cell carcinoma. Overall study findings and caveats: From baseline, blood top tumor clonotypes peaked at 2 weeks post-radiation.

CDR1 and CDR2 from the germline V gene are SGHRS and YFSETQ. The CDR3 contains 13 residues. V gave up 4 bases and J gave up 6 bases; unmatched junction bases: 6. The rearrangement links TRBV5-1 to TRBJ2-7; TRBD1 aligns across 8 bases. Material: blood, obtained from a patient whose treatment included radiotherapy and nephrectomy. This receptor was obtained from a woman between 50 and 59 years old with renal cell carcinoma. This CDR3 is CASSQGTGFEQYF. The DNA of the CDR3 is TGCGCCAGCAGCCAAGGGACAGGCTTCGAGCAGTACTTC.